A selection of T cell receptor beta chains follows, all from one sample in a study of technical replicates of blood from a few donors. TCRdb's copy holds only in-frame clones and misses some; the assay was immunoSEQ multiplex PCR. The sample includes roughly 70,000 clones, 90% of them seen just once. The specimen sequenced was PBMCs. Source of these receptors: a human donor in good health. Some clones in this sample may be carry-over from other donors' samples. Each CDR3 is given with its conserved first and last residue.

CDR3 length: 15
V gene: TRBV7-2
J gene: TRBJ1-5
CDR3 protein: CASSYASGAPGPQHF

CDR3 length: 13
V gene: TRBV6-5
J gene: TRBJ2-2
CDR3 protein: CASSYFQTGELFF

CDR3 length: 14
V gene: TRBV10-3
J gene: TRBJ2-7
CDR3 protein: CAISEARTSGEQYF

CDR3 length: 12
V gene: TRBV12-5
J gene: TRBJ2-5
CDR3 protein: CASGLPQGTQYF

CDR3 length: 15
V gene: TRBV7-9
J gene: TRBJ1-2
CDR3 protein: CASSFSSDRGSGYTF

CDR3 length: 13
V gene: TRBV6-6
J gene: TRBJ1-1
CDR3 protein: CASSWTENTEAFF

CDR3 length: 15
V gene: TRBV7-2
J gene: TRBJ1-2
CDR3 protein: CASRPRTGLVYGYTF

CDR3 length: 16
V gene: TRBV5-6
J gene: TRBJ2-5
CDR3 protein: CASSTDQTRSSETQYF

CDR3 length: 15
V gene: TRBV18
J gene: TRBJ1-5
CDR3 protein: CASSEGQGPGWPQHF

CDR3 length: 13
V gene: TRBV6-1
J gene: TRBJ1-1
CDR3 protein: CASWKGGGTEAFF

CDR3 length: 19
V gene: TRBV4-3
J gene: TRBJ2-2
CDR3 protein: CASSQKLLKGGTGAGELFF

CDR3 length: 13
V gene: TRBV30
J gene: TRBJ1-2
CDR3 protein: CALALGQAHGYTF

CDR3 length: 15
V gene: TRBV5-4
J gene: TRBJ2-2
CDR3 protein: CASSSGTQNTGELFF

CDR3 length: 16
V gene: TRBV7-6
J gene: TRBJ1-3
CDR3 protein: CASSSQGVSSGNTIYF

CDR3 length: 14
V gene: TRBV5-1
J gene: TRBJ2-5
CDR3 protein: CASSAGLLRETQYF

CDR3 length: 12
V gene: TRBV7-9
J gene: TRBJ2-1
CDR3 protein: CASSSNYNEQFF

CDR3 length: 13
V gene: TRBV9
J gene: TRBJ2-1
CDR3 protein: CASSTPPDNEQFF

CDR3 length: 16
V gene: TRBV6-5
J gene: TRBJ2-2
CDR3 protein: CASSYSRGGHGGELFF

CDR3 length: 18
V gene: TRBV6-1
J gene: TRBJ2-4
CDR3 protein: CASSESRTRSLAKNIQYF

CDR3 length: 20
V gene: TRBV9
J gene: TRBJ1-5
CDR3 protein: CASSVNTQGSDVHSNQPQHF

CDR3 length: 16
V gene: TRBV29-1
J gene: TRBJ2-1
CDR3 protein: CSVVELAGGPYNEQFF

CDR3 length: 15
V gene: TRBV5-4
J gene: TRBJ2-3
CDR3 protein: CASSVLGGGIDTQYF

CDR3 length: 15
V gene: TRBV11-1
J gene: TRBJ2-7
CDR3 protein: CASSSNQGGAYEQYF

CDR3 length: 12
V gene: TRBV5-1
J gene: TRBJ2-1
CDR3 protein: CASSLQLNEQFF

CDR3 length: 14
V gene: TRBV15
J gene: TRBJ2-3
CDR3 protein: CATSPYRGTDTQYF

CDR3 length: 17
V gene: TRBV19
J gene: TRBJ2-1
CDR3 protein: CASSKPMTQGTHNEQFF

CDR3 length: 12
V gene: TRBV6-6
J gene: TRBJ2-3
CDR3 protein: CASRGSTDTQYF

CDR3 length: 14
V gene: TRBV7-2
J gene: TRBJ2-5
CDR3 protein: CASSLAFAVETQYF

CDR3 length: 13
V gene: TRBV30
J gene: TRBJ2-3
CDR3 protein: CAWSVPGINTQYF

CDR3 length: 17
V gene: TRBV11-2
J gene: TRBJ2-3
CDR3 protein: CASSPWSLLTRADTQYF

CDR3 length: 13
V gene: TRBV6-5
J gene: TRBJ2-7
CDR3 protein: CASRVTAAYEQYF

CDR3 length: 14
V gene: TRBV27
J gene: TRBJ2-7
CDR3 protein: CASSRVAAAYEQYF

CDR3 length: 14
V gene: TRBV6-1
J gene: TRBJ2-7
CDR3 protein: CASSERSYSYEQYF

CDR3 length: 16
V gene: TRBV4-1
J gene: TRBJ2-2
CDR3 protein: CASSSISLTSTGELFF

CDR3 length: 16
V gene: TRBV15
J gene: TRBJ2-5
CDR3 protein: CATSSHAERVVETQYF

CDR3 length: 15
V gene: TRBV14
J gene: TRBJ1-2
CDR3 protein: CASSQDLADNYGYTF

CDR3 length: 12
V gene: TRBV7-2
J gene: TRBJ2-3
CDR3 protein: CASSYNTDTQYF

CDR3 length: 14
V gene: TRBV4-3
J gene: TRBJ2-7
CDR3 protein: CASSQERGAGEQYF

CDR3 length: 14
V gene: TRBV2
J gene: TRBJ1-6
CDR3 protein: CASNIDRGLSPLHF

CDR3 length: 12
V gene: TRBV11-2
J gene: TRBJ1-1
CDR3 protein: CASSPPTGEAFF

CDR3 length: 15
V gene: TRBV4-3
J gene: TRBJ2-7
CDR3 protein: CASSISGGASAEQYF

CDR3 length: 16
V gene: TRBV19
J gene: TRBJ1-2
CDR3 protein: CASSIVAGTGVSRYTF

CDR3 length: 15
V gene: TRBV27
J gene: TRBJ2-7
CDR3 protein: CASSLGPGLPTEQYF

CDR3 length: 14
V gene: TRBV11-2
J gene: TRBJ1-2
CDR3 protein: CASSSVREGYGYTF

CDR3 length: 15
V gene: TRBV7-2
J gene: TRBJ2-1
CDR3 protein: CASRNAGQVSYEQFF

CDR3 length: 13
V gene: TRBV7-9
J gene: TRBJ2-1
CDR3 protein: CASSWAYLNEQFF

CDR3 length: 16
V gene: TRBV10-3
J gene: TRBJ2-7
CDR3 protein: CAIRDRTDPPWDEQYF